Listed below are T cell receptor beta chains from one sample, sequenced in a study of T cell responses to AZD1222 COVID-19 vaccine. Repertoires were generated with immunoSEQ multiplex PCR, while TCRdb's copy carries only in-frame clones and drops some. The repertoire includes approximately 130,000 clones, approximately 85% of them detected once, and about 7.9% sits in the top ten. Source: peripheral blood, taken 28 days after the second dose of the MenACWY control vaccine. All receptors derive from an adult who received the MenACWY meningococcal vaccine as a control. CDR3s include the opening cysteine and the closing phenylalanine or tryptophan. D genes are given only for firm matches. Not every row has a clone size; where given, it reads once, few, many or a size class.

d_call j_call clone_size v_call cdr3_aa cdr3_nt
- TRBJ1-5 - TRBV7-9 CASAKVTSDQPQHF TGTGCCAGCGCAAAAGTGACCTCGGATCAGCCCCAGCATTTT
- TRBJ1-2 - TRBV2 CASSENRDYGYTF TGTGCCAGCAGTGAGAACCGGGACTATGGCTACACCTTC
- TRBJ1-6 - TRBV6-5 CASIMDSANSPLHF TGTGCCAGCATTATGGACAGCGCTAATTCACCCCTCCACTTT
TRBD1 TRBJ1-2 - TRBV2 CASSGTGGGFGYTF TGTGCCAGCAGCGGGACAGGGGGGGGCTTCGGCTACACCTTC
TRBD1 TRBJ1-1 - TRBV30 CAWSKHVRTGGPEAFF TGTGCCTGGTCTAAACATGTCCGGACAGGGGGCCCCGAAGCTTTCTTT
- TRBJ1-1 few TRBV28 CASSTASTNTEAFF TGTGCCAGCTCGACAGCTTCTACAAACACTGAAGCTTTCTTT
- TRBJ2-3 - TRBV7-2 CASSLAFGKDTQYF TGTGCCAGCAGCTTAGCTTTCGGGAAGGATACGCAGTATTTT
TRBD1 TRBJ1-2 - TRBV27 CASSPTGGDGYTF TGTGCCAGCAGCCCTACAGGGGGTGATGGCTACACCTTC
- TRBJ2-5 - TRBV6-5 CAAAGVGETQYF TGTGCCGCCGCAGGGGTTGGGGAGACCCAGTACTTC
- TRBJ1-5 - TRBV10-1 CASTQPQHF TGCGCCAGCACTCAGCCCCAGCATTTT
- TRBJ1-1 - TRBV5-4 CASSRKVQGATEAFF TGTGCCAGCAGCCGAAAGGTCCAGGGCGCCACTGAAGCTTTCTTT
- TRBJ2-7 - TRBV27 CASRTFYPLTLDSYEQYF TGTGCCAGCCGCACCTTTTACCCTCTGACCCTCGACTCCTACGAGCAGTACTTC
- TRBJ2-2 - TRBV11-2 CASSPPPGRTGELFF TGTGCCAGCAGCCCACCGCCGGGTAGGACCGGGGAGCTGTTTTTT
- TRBJ1-4 - TRBV28 CASSRGSKTNEKLFF TGTGCCAGCTCGAGGGGGAGCAAGACTAATGAAAAACTGTTTTTT
- TRBJ2-1 - TRBV6-4 CASSDSSLGFNEQFF TGTGCCAGCAGTGACTCGTCGTTAGGGTTCAATGAGCAGTTCTTC
TRBD1 TRBJ2-1 - TRBV19 CASSIGQGTGRQFF TGTGCCAGTAGTATTGGGCAAGGGACAGGGAGGCAGTTCTTC
- TRBJ1-1 few TRBV9 CASDQVHGGAFF TGTGCCAGCGATCAGGTCCACGGGGGAGCTTTCTTT
- TRBJ2-5 - TRBV7-9 CASSLGSQGAYRETQYF TGTGCCAGCAGCCTAGGCTCGCAGGGCGCGTATAGGGAGACCCAGTACTTC
- TRBJ1-1 once TRBV28 CASSLDFWDTAFF TGTGCCAGCAGTTTAGATTTTTGGGACACCGCTTTCTTT
TRBD1 TRBJ2-7 - TRBV5-5 CASSSPGGPGRPDEQYF TGTGCCAGCAGCTCACCAGGGGGACCGGGACGGCCGGACGAGCAGTACTTC
- TRBJ2-5 once TRBV7-8 CASSFQGGKTQYF TGTGCCAGCAGCTTCCAGGGGGGAAAGACCCAGTACTTC
- TRBJ2-7 - TRBV9 CASSVESGSMSYEQYF TGTGCCAGCAGCGTAGAGAGCGGATCCATGTCCTACGAGCAGTACTTC
- TRBJ2-7 - TRBV7-9 CASSSGLVVTYSYEQYF TGTGCCAGCAGCTCAGGACTTGTTGTGACGTACTCCTACGAGCAGTACTTC
- TRBJ1-2 - TRBV9 CASSVVTGASGGYTF TGTGCCAGCAGCGTAGTAACAGGTGCTAGCGGTGGCTACACCTTC
- TRBJ2-2 few TRBV7-9 CASSSVIDRTNTGELFF TGTGCCAGCAGCTCGGTTATTGACAGGACGAACACCGGGGAGCTGTTTTTT
- TRBJ1-2 - TRBV28 CASSSRGYTF TGTGCCAGCAGTTCGAGGGGCTACACCTTC
TRBD1 TRBJ1-2 - TRBV3-1/TRBV3-2 CASSRDRASYGYTF TGTGCCAGCAGCCGGGACAGGGCGAGCTATGGCTACACCTTC
- TRBJ1-6 - TRBV20-1 CSASPPRGVNSPLHF TGCAGTGCTAGTCCACCCCGGGGGGTTAATTCACCCCTCCACTTT
- TRBJ1-1 - TRBV5-1 CASSQPGDTEAFF TGCGCCAGCAGCCAACCAGGAGACACTGAAGCTTTCTTT
- TRBJ1-5 - TRBV10-3 CAISESLGELEQPQHF TGTGCCATCAGTGAGTCCCTGGGGGAGTTAGAACAGCCCCAGCATTTT
- TRBJ1-6 once TRBV3-1/TRBV3-2 CASSPSLGDSPLHF TGTGCCAGCAGCCCTTCGTTAGGAGATTCACCCCTCCACTTT
TRBD1 TRBJ1-2 few TRBV19 CASSLGQGNYGYTF TGTGCCAGTAGTCTAGGACAGGGGAACTATGGCTACACCTTC
- TRBJ2-3 - TRBV5-6 CASSTPGSDTQYF TGTGCCAGCAGCACCCCGGGGTCAGATACGCAGTATTTT
- TRBJ1-1 - TRBV7-8 CASSLYGNTEAFF TGTGCCAGCAGCTTATATGGGAACACTGAAGCTTTCTTT
- TRBJ1-1 - TRBV21-1 CASSKIGIMNTEAFF TGTGCCAGCAGCAAAATCGGAATTATGAACACTGAAGCTTTCTTT
TRBD1 TRBJ1-4 - TRBV15 CATSTRTGGNEKLFF TGTGCCACCAGCACCCGGACAGGAGGGAATGAAAAACTGTTTTTT
- TRBJ1-5 - TRBV29-1 CSVGTVNQPQHF TGCAGCGTTGGGACAGTCAATCAGCCCCAGCATTTT
- TRBJ1-6 - TRBV5-1 CASSPGQLTNSPLHF TGCGCCAGCAGCCCCGGACAGCTCACTAATTCACCCCTCCACTTT
TRBD1 TRBJ1-2 - TRBV7-2 CASSSGRDRYYGYTF TGTGCCAGCAGCTCGGGACGGGACAGGTACTATGGCTACACCTTC
- TRBJ2-7 - TRBV5-6 CASANTISYEQYF TGTGCCAGCGCCAACACAATTTCCTACGAGCAGTACTTC
- TRBJ2-3 once TRBV27 CASSSLGSLTDTQYF TGTGCCAGCAGTTCCCTGGGCTCCCTCACAGATACGCAGTATTTT
TRBD2 TRBJ2-1 medium-sized TRBV4-1 CASSQDSSGYNEQFF TGCGCCAGCAGCCAAGATTCTAGCGGTTACAATGAGCAGTTCTTC
- TRBJ1-2 - TRBV9 CASSVTGADYGYTF TGTGCCAGCAGCGTAACGGGGGCGGACTATGGCTACACCTTC
- TRBJ1-5 - TRBV6-5 CATGGGYSNQPQHF TGTGCCACAGGAGGAGGATATAGCAATCAGCCCCAGCATTTT
TRBD2 TRBJ2-7 - TRBV19 CASRPGLASYEQYF TGTGCCAGTAGGCCGGGACTAGCGTCCTACGAGCAGTACTTC
TRBD2 TRBJ2-2 - TRBV7-2 CASSLRGGGAGELFF TGTGCCAGCAGCTTGCGCGGGGGGGGAGCCGGGGAGCTGTTTTTT
TRBD1 TRBJ1-5 - TRBV6-1 CASSDRGLSNQPQHF TGTGCCAGCAGTGACAGGGGGCTTAGCAATCAGCCCCAGCATTTT
- TRBJ2-5 - TRBV12-3/TRBV12-4 CASRYTGTQYF TGTGCCAGCAGGTACACGGGGACCCAGTACTTC